These 30 T cell receptor beta chains were sequenced from one sample in a study of blood T cell repertoires in COVID-19. Measured with immunoSEQ multiplex PCR; TCRdb has only the in-frame clones, and not every one. The top ten clones hold 8.3% of a sample with 150,000 to 190,000 clones, about 85% of them seen once. The sequencing sample was made of peripheral blood. These receptors were obtained from a woman aged 60 to 75 with COVID-19, enrolled during active disease.

CDR3 region: CASEGQSGYTF. CDR3 nucleotides: TGTGCCAGCGAGGGACAGAGCGGCTACACCTTC. The chain uses TRBV12-3 or TRBV12-4 and TRBJ1-2, with 7 nucleotides matching TRBD1. The CDR3 has 11 amino acids. V dropped 8 bases and J dropped 8; count of bases not matched to a gene: 5.

This clone showed up just a few times. The chain recombines TRBV5-5 with TRBJ2-3; perhaps TRBD2 as D (6 bases). CDR1 SGHKS and CDR2 YYEKEE come from the germline V gene (reference sequence). CDR3 size: 14 residues. The ends were cut back, 5 bases at V and 5 bases at J, with 15 bases in the middle. In nucleotides, the CDR3 is TGTGCCAGCAGGGCGGGACCCCTGGGAGATACGCAGTATTTT. Translating it yields CASRAGPLGDTQYF.

The chain is built from TRBV3-1 (or the pseudogene TRBV3-2) and TRBJ1-2; D possibly corresponds to TRBD1 (6 bases). The CDR3 runs to 13 residues. Looked up from germline, CDR1 is LGHDT and CDR2 is YNNKEL (reference sequence). V dropped 5 bases and J dropped 8 bases, with 15 bases sitting between them. CDR3 sequence reads: CASSLQGPRGYTF. In DNA form, the CDR3 reads TGTGCCAGCAGCTTACAGGGTCCCCGGGGCTACACCTTC.

This chain connects TRBV9 to TRBJ1-4; possible D gene TRBD1, 5 bases. Germline CDR1 SGDLS, CDR2 YYNGEE. This CDR3 has 14 amino acids. The ends were cut back, 4 bases at V and 1 base at J, with 8 bases in the middle. The CDR3 spells CASSRGGTNEKLFF. The CDR3 DNA reads as TGTGCCAGCAGCCGCGGGGGAACTAATGAAAAACTGTTTTTT.

The rearrangement links TRBV5-4 to TRBJ1-1; 7 bases map to TRBD1. Per the germline V gene, CDR1 is SGHNT and CDR2 is YYREEE (reference sequence). This CDR3 spans 15 amino acids. V lost 4 bases, J lost 2 bases, and 8 bases stayed unmatched. The CDR3 is CASSPHDRENTEAFF. The DNA for the CDR3 is TGTGCCAGCAGCCCACACGACAGGGAAAACACTGAAGCTTTCTTT.

The CDR3 nucleotides read TGTGCCAGCAGTGCAGGGGTCGGCGGCTACACCTTC. It yields the protein CASSAGVGGYTF. The chain combines TRBV27 with TRBJ1-2, with a weak D call TRBD1 (6 bases). Deletions cut 5 bases from V and 8 bases from J, with 12 bases between. The CDR3 loop spans 12 amino acids. CDR1 is MNHEY, CDR2 SMNVEV, per germline (reference sequence).

The J gene is TRBJ2-7, the V gene TRBV13; TRBD1 matches at 8 bases. The CDR3 sequence is 14 residues long. CDR1 and CDR2 (germline): PRHDT, FYEKMQ (reference sequence). V trimming: 6 bases; J trimming: 6 bases; junction bases outside the gene matches: 10. CDR3 in amino acids: CASRPGQGRGEQYF. CDR3 nucleotides: TGTGCCAGCAGACCTGGACAGGGAAGAGGCGAGCAGTACTTC.

The chain is built from TRBV19 and TRBJ1-2; D ambiguous. V dropped 0 bases and J dropped 14 bases, with 13 bases sitting between them. Germline V gene data show CDR1 as LNHDA and CDR2 as SQIVND (reference sequence). The CDR3 is 12 residues long. In DNA, the CDR3 is TGTGCCAGTAGTATAGAATTGGGCTCCGAGACCTTC. It codes for CASSIELGSETF.

V usage is TRBV5-1 and J usage is TRBJ2-7, with unresolved D. Germline CDR1 and CDR2: SGHRS and YFSETQ. The CDR3 has 15 residues. V dropped 0 bases and J dropped 3 bases, with 13 bases sitting between them. CDR3 sequence reads: CASSLGLSPNYEQYF. CDR3 sequence (DNA): TGCGCCAGCAGCTTGGGACTCTCCCCCAACTACGAGCAGTACTTC.

The V gene is TRBV4-1, the J gene TRBJ2-3; D is undetermined. Germline CDR1 is MGHRA and CDR2 is YSYEKL. CDR3 length: 13 residues. V gave up 4 bases and J gave up 2 bases, with 7 bases separating them. This CDR3 reads CASSPRVTDTQYF. The CDR3 DNA follows: TGCGCCAGCAGCCCAAGAGTCACAGATACGCAGTATTTT.

Points on this clone: This specimen includes other DNA sequences encoding the same CDR3. The V call is TRBV30, the J call TRBJ1-2, with 10 bases identical to TRBD1. The junction had 4 bases not matched to a gene; V was cut back by 2 bases and J by 4 bases. This CDR3 has 14 residues. The germline CDR1 and CDR2 sequences are GTSNPN and SVGIG (reference sequence). The DNA for the CDR3 is TGTGCCTGGAGTACTGGACAGGGGGTCTATGGCTACACCTTC. Residues: CAWSTGQGVYGYTF.

The gene calls are TRBV6-1 and TRBJ1-2; tentatively, D is TRBD1 (6 bases). Germline V gene data show CDR1 as MNHNS and CDR2 as SASEGT. Trimming left V 2 bases short and J 0 bases short, with 10 bases between. The CDR3 runs to 15 residues. CDR3 loop: CASSEWTATNYGYTF. CDR3 DNA: TGTGCCAGCAGTGAATGGACAGCCACTAACTATGGCTACACCTTC.

The chain couples TRBV27 to TRBJ1-2; the D gene is possibly TRBD1 (5 bases). Trimming took off 6 bases at V and 1 base at J, with 12 bases between the two ends. Germline V CDR1 and CDR2: MNHEY, SMNVEV (reference sequence). The CDR3 is 14 amino acids. The CDR3 loop is CASRDTGNNYGYTF. CDR3 in DNA: TGTGCCAGCAGAGACACAGGAAATAACTATGGCTACACCTTC.

The rearrangement links TRBV18 to TRBJ2-1, with 7 nucleotides matching TRBD1. Germline V gene sequence: CDR1 KGHSH, CDR2 LQKENI. CDR3 length equals 13 residues. V shed 3 bases, J shed 6 bases, and the junction held 2 bases outside the gene matches. The CDR3 sequence: CASSPRQGNEQFF. As DNA, the CDR3 is TGTGCCAGCTCACCGCGACAGGGCAATGAGCAGTTCTTC. The variable domain in full, completed from reference TRBV18 and TRBJ2-1, reads NAGVMQNPRHLVRRRGQEARLRCSPMKGHSHVYWYRQLPEEGLKFMVYLQKENIIDESGMPKERFSAEFPKEGPSILRIQQVVRGDSAAYFCASSPRQGNEQFFGPGTRLTVL.

The chain links TRBV15 to TRBJ1-6, with D hard to call. CDR3 length: 13 amino acids. The germline gives CDR1 LNHNV, CDR2 YYDKDF (reference sequence). V lost 1 base, J lost 9 bases, and 7 bases lay in between. The CDR3: CATSRGAGSPLHF. The CDR3 DNA is TGTGCCACCAGCAGAGGGGCGGGTTCACCCCTCCACTTT.

The table lists this clone with a count of one. V is TRBV14 and J is TRBJ2-3; 9 nucleotides match TRBD1. Looked up from germline, CDR1 is SGHDN and CDR2 is FVKESK. This CDR3 has 15 residues. V shed 4 bases and J 4 bases; nucleotides not matched to a gene: 6. The CDR3 here is CASSRQGVGADTQYF. The CDR3 bases are TGTGCCAGCAGCCGACAGGGGGTGGGGGCAGATACGCAGTATTTT.

Written as DNA, the CDR3 is TGTGCCAGCTCACCACAGACAGGGAGCACTGAAGCTTTCTTT. Protein sequence: CASSPQTGSTEAFF. This rearrangement joins TRBV18 to TRBJ1-1; 7 bases map to TRBD1. The trim removed 1 base at V and 4 bases at J, leaving 3 bases unmatched. Germline CDR1 KGHSH, CDR2 LQKENI. There are 14 residues in the CDR3.

The rearrangement joins TRBV18 to TRBJ1-1, with TRBD1 matching 7 bases. Germline lookup yields CDR1 KGHSH and CDR2 LQKENI. The CDR3 loop spans 13 amino acids. V shed 6 bases and J 0 bases; nucleotides not matched to a gene: 1. As DNA, the CDR3 is TGTGCCAGCTCTGGGACAGTGAACACTGAAGCTTTCTTT. Protein sequence: CASSGTVNTEAFF. Complete variable domain (other parts from reference TRBV18 and TRBJ1-1): NAGVMQNPRHLVRRRGQEARLRCSPMKGHSHVYWYRQLPEEGLKFMVYLQKENIIDESGMPKERFSAEFPKEGPSILRIQQVVRGDSAAYFCASSGTVNTEAFFGQGTRLTVV.

The chain carries TRBV5-4 and TRBJ2-1; 7 bases map to TRBD1. The CDR3 is 12 residues long. Germline V gives CDR1 SGHNT, CDR2 YYREEE (reference sequence). V was clipped by 3 bases and J by 6 bases; unmatched bases: 0. This CDR3 reads CASSWDSNEQFF. As DNA, the CDR3 is TGTGCCAGCAGCTGGGACAGCAATGAGCAGTTCTTC.

The V call is TRBV10-3, the J call TRBJ2-1, with 10 bases matching TRBD2. V lost 6 bases, J lost 4 bases, and 9 bases stayed unmatched. The CDR3 sequence is 16 residues long. In germline, CDR1 is ENHRY, CDR2 SYGVKD. The DNA for the CDR3 is TGTGCCATCAGACCCTCTAGCGGGAGCGTTTACAATGAGCAGTTCTTC. Protein: CAIRPSSGSVYNEQFF.

The count of this clone is one. The chain uses TRBV3-1 (or the pseudogene TRBV3-2) and TRBJ2-1; the match to TRBD2 covers 9 bases. The V gene's germline CDR1 is LGHDT and CDR2 YNNKEL (reference sequence). The CDR3 runs to 15 residues. Trimming removed 1 base from V and 7 bases from J; junction bases left unmatched: 5. The CDR3 DNA sequence: TGTGCCAGCAGCCAAGTGCTAGCGGGACCGAATGAGCAGTTCTTC. Its translation: CASSQVLAGPNEQFF.

CDR3 sequence: CASSVRSDSPLHF. CDR3 DNA sequence: TGCGCCAGCAGCGTAAGGAGTGATTCACCCCTCCACTTT. The chain is built from TRBV5-1 and TRBJ1-6; D gene ambiguous. In germline, CDR1 is SGHRS, CDR2 YFSETQ. The germline V and J ends were trimmed by 4 bases and 8 bases, with 10 bases remaining between them. The CDR3 has 13 residues.

The chain joins TRBV5-1 to TRBJ1-3; TRBD1 might be the D (5 bases). The CDR3 is 16 amino acids. V dropped 1 base and J dropped 0 bases, with 11 bases sitting between them. Germline V gives CDR1 SGHRS, CDR2 YFSETQ. The CDR3 bases are TGCGCCAGCAGCTTGACGGGGGTGAGCTCTGGAAACACCATATATTTT. It yields the protein CASSLTGVSSGNTIYF.

The chain links TRBV7-9 to TRBJ1-2, with 9 bases that match TRBD1. The CDR3 runs 17 residues. V shed 4 bases, J shed 1 base, and the junction held 10 bases outside the gene matches. Germline loops: CDR1 SEHNR, CDR2 FQNEAQ (reference sequence). The DNA of the CDR3 is TGTGCCAGCAGCTCGCGGACAGGGGAGGTTATTAACTATGGCTACACCTTC. Translation: CASSSRTGEVINYGYTF.

This chain links TRBV19 with TRBJ1-1; D unresolved. The CDR3 covers 13 residues. V dropped 5 bases and J dropped 1 base, with 8 bases sitting between them. In germline, CDR1 is LNHDA, CDR2 SQIVND (reference sequence). CDR3 residues: CASSLHTNTEAFF. CDR3 DNA: TGTGCCAGTAGTCTTCACACGAACACTGAAGCTTTCTTT.

The chain combines TRBV5-1 with TRBJ2-2; 7 bases line up with TRBD1. This CDR3 comprises 16 residues. J gave up 4 bases and V 0 bases, and 6 bases lay outside the gene matches. Germline V gene lookup returns CDR1 SGHRS and CDR2 YFSETQ. The CDR3 sequence: CASSLGQGSVTGELFF. As DNA, the CDR3 is TGCGCCAGCAGCTTGGGACAGGGATCGGTCACCGGGGAGCTGTTTTTT. The entire variable domain, with the rest obtained from reference TRBV5-1 and TRBJ2-2, is as follows: KAGVTQTPRYLIKTRGQQVTLSCSPISGHRSVSWYQQTPGQGLQFLFEYFSETQRNKGNFPGRFSGRQFSNSRSEMNVSTLELGDSALYLCASSLGQGSVTGELFFGEGSRLTVL.

The chain uses TRBV7-9 and TRBJ1-1; 7 nucleotides agree with TRBD1. The junction had 4 bases not matched to a gene; V was cut back by 5 bases and J by 1 base. This CDR3 contains 14 residues. Germline assignment: CDR1 SEHNR and CDR2 FQNEAQ (reference sequence). The CDR3 is CASSPRTGNTEAFF. CDR3 bases: TGTGCCAGCAGCCCTAGGACAGGGAACACTGAAGCTTTCTTT.

V gene TRBV6-2 or TRBV6-3 combines with J gene TRBJ1-2, with D possibly being TRBD1 (5 bases). Trimming removed 2 bases from V and 4 bases from J, with 14 bases in between. The CDR3 is 15 amino acids. The germline V gene has CDR1 MNHEY and CDR2 SVGEGT. The CDR3 coding sequence is TGTGCCAGCAGTTACGGCAACTCGGACATCTATGGCTACACCTTC. Translated: CASSYGNSDIYGYTF.

The chain combines TRBV19 with TRBJ1-5; D gene unclear. Deletions cut 7 bases from V and 0 bases from J, with 4 bases between. Germline-derived CDR1 and CDR2 are LNHDA and SQIVND (reference sequence). The CDR3 is 12 residues long. CDR3 in DNA: TGTGCCAGTACTCGTAGCAATCAGCCCCAGCATTTT. This codes for CASTRSNQPQHF.

The V gene is TRBV7-2, the J gene TRBJ2-1; 7 nucleotides agree with TRBD2. Germline lookup yields CDR1 SGHTA and CDR2 FQGNSA. V was clipped by 4 bases and J by 4 bases; unmatched bases: 7. The CDR3 is 15 residues long. CDR3 loop: CASSSAAGLYNEQFF. CDR3 in DNA: TGTGCCAGCAGCTCAGCAGCGGGACTTTACAATGAGCAGTTCTTC. The whole variable domain, filled in from reference TRBV7-2 and TRBJ2-1, reads GAGVSQSPSNKVTEKGKDVELRCDPISGHTALYWYRQSLGQGLEFLIYFQGNSAPDKSGLPSDRFSAERTGGSVSTLTIQRTQQEDSAVYLCASSSAAGLYNEQFFGPGTRLTVL.